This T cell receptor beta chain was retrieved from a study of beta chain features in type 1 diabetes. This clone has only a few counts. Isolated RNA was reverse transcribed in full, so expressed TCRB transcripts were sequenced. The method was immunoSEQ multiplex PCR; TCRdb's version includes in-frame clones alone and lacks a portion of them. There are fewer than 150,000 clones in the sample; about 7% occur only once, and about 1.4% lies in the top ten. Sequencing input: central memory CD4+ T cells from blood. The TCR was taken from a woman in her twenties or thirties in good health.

Here the CDR3 reads CASSHGRGGYTF. CDR3 DNA sequence: TGTGCCAGCAGCCACGGGAGGGGAGGCTACACCTTC. J is TRBJ1-2 and V is TRBV6-6; a possible D gene is TRBD1 (5 bases). The germline V gene has CDR1 MNHNY and CDR2 SVGAGI (reference sequence). This CDR3 has 12 residues. Trimming cost V 6 bases and J 8 bases, with 13 bases left between them.